Following are 20 T cell receptor beta chains from one sample sequenced in a study of blood T cell repertoires in COVID-19. Sequenced by immunoSEQ multiplex PCR; TCRdb stores in-frame clones only, minus some. The profile shows 250,000 to 350,000 clones, just over 85% of them singletons. Sample: peripheral blood. The receptors shown here come from a woman in her twenties or thirties with active or convalescent COVID-19.

DNA for the CDR3: TGTGCCAGCAGTGAAGGGGGCAGCGCCAACTATGGCTACACCTTC. It yields the protein CASSEGGSANYGYTF. The rearrangement links TRBV6-1 to TRBJ1-2; D perhaps matches TRBD1 (5 bases). CDR3 length equals 15 residues. Trimming shortened V by 1 base and J by 2 bases, and 11 bases separated the two germline ends. In germline, CDR1 is MNHNS, CDR2 SASEGT.

The V and J genes are TRBV6-1 and TRBJ1-5; a weak D match, TRBD1 (6 bases). Germline values: CDR1 MNHNS, CDR2 SASEGT. The CDR3 covers 16 residues. The ends were cut back, 4 bases at V and 2 bases at J, with 15 bases in the middle. The CDR3 DNA reads TGTGCCAGCAGTGTCCTACAGGGAGAAGGCAATCAGCCCCAGCATTTT. Translation: CASSVLQGEGNQPQHF.

The chain has TRBV10-3 and TRBJ2-7; a possible D gene is TRBD1 (5 bases). Trimming left V 4 bases short and J 6 bases short, with 13 bases between. Germline V gives CDR1 ENHRY, CDR2 SYGVKD. This CDR3 is built from 13 residues. CDR3 DNA sequence: TGTGCCATCAGTGTGCAGGGTAATGGCGAGCAGTACTTC. Encoded protein: CAISVQGNGEQYF.

The chain carries TRBV5-1 and TRBJ2-1; perhaps TRBD1 as D (6 bases). CDR1 and CDR2 (germline): SGHRS, YFSETQ. The CDR3 is 20 residues long. V was clipped by 4 bases and J by 2 bases, with 28 bases between them. The CDR3 region is CASSGRGRGEAFVTYNEQFF. The CDR3 DNA is TGCGCCAGCAGCGGCCGTGGCAGGGGCGAAGCTTTTGTTACCTACAATGAGCAGTTCTTC. The entire variable domain, with the rest obtained from reference TRBV5-1 and TRBJ2-1, is as follows: KAGVTQTPRYLIKTRGQQVTLSCSPISGHRSVSWYQQTPGQGLQFLFEYFSETQRNKGNFPGRFSGRQFSNSRSEMNVSTLELGDSALYLCASSGRGRGEAFVTYNEQFFGPGTRLTVL.

The gene calls are TRBV5-1 and TRBJ2-5; possibly TRBD2 for D (6 bases). The CDR3 spans 13 residues. Germline-derived CDR1 and CDR2 are SGHRS and YFSETQ. The V end lost 6 bases, the J end lost 4 bases, and 13 bases lay between the germline ends. CDR3 in amino acids: CASTRGAGETQYF. The DNA for the CDR3 is TGCGCCAGCACTCGGGGAGCGGGAGAGACCCAGTACTTC.

CDR3 bases: TGTGCCAGCAGCTTGCCAGGGGGCCCGAACACTGAAGCTTTCTTT. Translation: CASSLPGGPNTEAFF. The chain combines TRBV5-4 with TRBJ1-1; 8 nucleotides align to TRBD1. CDR1 and CDR2 (germline): SGHNT, YYREEE (reference sequence). CDR3 length: 15 amino acids. V shed 1 base and J 1 base; nucleotides not matched to a gene: 3.

The rearrangement joins TRBV2 to TRBJ2-3; no definite D call. CDR1 and CDR2 from the germline V gene are SNHLY and FYNNEI. This CDR3 contains 14 residues. V lost 2 bases, J lost 2 bases, and 8 bases lay in between. The CDR3 reads CASSERQVTDTQYF. The CDR3 nucleotides read TGTGCCAGCAGTGAAAGGCAGGTCACAGATACGCAGTATTTT.

The chain is built from TRBV30 and TRBJ1-6; 7 bases match TRBD1. This CDR3 spans 16 amino acids. V dropped 1 base and J dropped 7; count of bases not matched to a gene: 10. Germline CDR1 reads GTSNPN; CDR2 reads SVGIG (reference sequence). The DNA of the CDR3 is TGTGCCTGGAGTGCGAACGCCGGGACAGTAAATTCACCCCTCCACTTT. Its translation is CAWSANAGTVNSPLHF.

V and J are TRBV19 and TRBJ1-2; 8 positions match TRBD1. The CDR3 is made up of 13 amino acids. V lost 7 bases to trimming and J lost 7 bases; unmatched junction nucleotides: 8. The germline V gene encodes CDR1 LNHDA and CDR2 SQIVND (reference sequence). CDR3 DNA: TGTGCCAGTAACCCGACAGGGGCTAGTGGCTACACCTTC. This sequence encodes CASNPTGASGYTF.

The chain recombines TRBV29-1 with TRBJ1-1, with 7 bases fitting TRBD1. The germline CDR1 and CDR2 sequences are SQVTM and ANQGSEA. The trim removed 7 bases at V and 0 bases at J, leaving 8 bases unmatched. The length of the CDR3 is 14 residues. CDR3: CSARTGSMNTEAFF. Written as DNA, the CDR3 is TGCAGCGCCAGGACAGGTAGTATGAACACTGAAGCTTTCTTT.

The J gene is TRBJ2-3, the V gene TRBV10-3; D is undetermined. Germline CDR1 reads ENHRY; CDR2 reads SYGVKD. The CDR3 runs to 11 residues. V lost 4 bases and J 5 bases, leaving 4 bases between the germline ends. CDR3 protein: CAISGGDTQYF. Written as DNA, the CDR3 is TGTGCCATCAGTGGCGGAGATACGCAGTATTTT.

The chain combines TRBV19 with TRBJ1-1, with D uncertain. The V and J ends lost 2 bases and 1 base respectively, with 11 bases between them. Germline-derived CDR1 and CDR2 are LNHDA and SQIVND (reference sequence). The CDR3 totals 15 residues. The chain's CDR3 is CASSIRLRENTEAFF. The CDR3 region has the DNA TGTGCCAGTAGTATAAGGCTTCGGGAGAACACTGAAGCTTTCTTT.

This clone was detected once. Other DNA sequences in this sample translate to the same CDR3. This chain connects TRBV5-1 to TRBJ1-1; the D gene is possibly TRBD1 (5 bases). The V and J ends lost 4 bases and 0 bases respectively, with 10 bases between them. The CDR3 loop spans 14 amino acids. The germline CDR1 and CDR2 sequences are SGHRS and YFSETQ. CDR3: CASSPPGVNTEAFF. Written as DNA, the CDR3 is TGCGCCAGCAGCCCGCCGGGGGTGAACACTGAAGCTTTCTTT.

The chain uses TRBV6-6 and TRBJ2-1, with D perhaps TRBD1 (6 bases). The length of the CDR3 is 15 residues. CDR1 is MNHNY and CDR2 is SVGAGI in the germline V gene (reference sequence). Trimming cost V 0 bases and J 7 bases, with 13 bases left between them. Here the CDR3 reads CASSYSAGAANEQFF. In DNA, the CDR3 is TGTGCCAGCAGTTACTCGGCAGGGGCGGCGAATGAGCAGTTCTTC.

This chain joins TRBV21-1 and TRBJ2-3; whether TRBD2, the table's D call, matches the DNA was not checked. TRBV21-1 is classified as a pseudogene. There are 16 residues in the CDR3. The CDR3 spells CASSKAPAGGSDTQYF. The DNA for the CDR3 is TGTGCCAGCAGCAAAGCCCCAGCGGGGGGCTCAGATACGCAGTATTTT.

V usage is TRBV11-2 and J usage is TRBJ1-1, with D tentatively TRBD1 (5 bases). V dropped 5 bases and J dropped 5 bases, with 18 bases sitting between them. Germline V gene lookup returns CDR1 SGHAT and CDR2 FQNNGV. This CDR3 has 15 amino acids. CDR3: CASSPGSGGGTEAFF. The CDR3 region has the DNA TGTGCCAGCAGCCCCGGGAGTGGCGGGGGGACTGAAGCTTTCTTT.

This clone was observed once. The chain recombines TRBV11-3 with TRBJ2-3, with no clear D. V lost 3 bases and J 6 bases, leaving 7 bases between the germline ends. Germline V CDR1 and CDR2: SGHNT, YENEEA. This CDR3 is 12 amino acids long. DNA of the CDR3: TGTGCCAGCAGCTTGCCCGGGGATACGCAGTATTTT. Its translation: CASSLPGDTQYF.

This clone was recorded a few times. The genes are TRBV30 and TRBJ2-5; D is perhaps TRBD2 (6 bases). The CDR3 spans 14 residues. Germline V gene data show CDR1 as GTSNPN and CDR2 as SVGIG (reference sequence). The V end lost 0 bases, the J end lost 5 bases, and 13 bases lay between the germline ends. The CDR3 coding sequence is TGTGCCTGGAGTGTACTCCGGGGGAGTGAGACCCAGTACTTC. Translated, it gives CAWSVLRGSETQYF.

A word on this clone: This CDR3 is also generated by other DNA sequences in the sample. The chain joins TRBV27 to TRBJ1-1; weak D call: TRBD1 (5 bases). The germline V gene has CDR1 MNHEY and CDR2 SMNVEV (reference sequence). V was trimmed by 3 bases and J by 1 base, leaving 6 bases between them. The CDR3 spans 13 residues. This CDR3 reads CASSFTGNTEAFF. The CDR3 nucleotides read TGTGCCAGCAGTTTTACAGGGAACACTGAAGCTTTCTTT.

V and J are TRBV6-5 and TRBJ1-4; the D gene is possibly TRBD1 (5 bases). The germline gives CDR1 MNHEY, CDR2 SVGAGI. This CDR3 spans 14 amino acids. V lost 0 bases, J lost 10 bases, and 12 bases lay in between. CDR3 amino acids: CASSYSQGPGKLFF. Written as DNA, the CDR3 is TGTGCCAGCAGTTACTCTCAGGGCCCGGGAAAACTGTTTTTT.